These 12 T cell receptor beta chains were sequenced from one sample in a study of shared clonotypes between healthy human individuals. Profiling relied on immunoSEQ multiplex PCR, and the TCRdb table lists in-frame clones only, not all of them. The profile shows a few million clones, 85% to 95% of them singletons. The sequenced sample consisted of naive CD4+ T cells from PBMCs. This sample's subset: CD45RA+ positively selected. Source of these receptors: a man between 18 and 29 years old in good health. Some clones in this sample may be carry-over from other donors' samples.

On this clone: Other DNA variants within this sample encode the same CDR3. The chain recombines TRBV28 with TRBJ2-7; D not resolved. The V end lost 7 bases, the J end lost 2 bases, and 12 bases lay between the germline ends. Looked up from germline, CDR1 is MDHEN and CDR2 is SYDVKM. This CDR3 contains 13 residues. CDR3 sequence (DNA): TGTGCCAGCAATTCGGGCGCAACCTACGAGCAGTACTTC. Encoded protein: CASNSGATYEQYF.

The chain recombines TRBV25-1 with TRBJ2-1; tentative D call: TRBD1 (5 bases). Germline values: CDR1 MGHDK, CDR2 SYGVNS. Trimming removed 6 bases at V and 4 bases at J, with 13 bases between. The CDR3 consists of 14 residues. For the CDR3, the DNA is TGTGCCAGCAGGGACATCCAGGGTTACAATGAGCAGTTCTTC. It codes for CASRDIQGYNEQFF. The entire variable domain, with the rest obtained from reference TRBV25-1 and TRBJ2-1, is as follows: EADIYQTPRYLVIGTGKKITLECSQTMGHDKMYWYQQDPGMELHLIHYSYGVNSTEKGDLSSESTVSRIRTEHFPLTLESARPSHTSQYLCASRDIQGYNEQFFGPGTRLTVL.

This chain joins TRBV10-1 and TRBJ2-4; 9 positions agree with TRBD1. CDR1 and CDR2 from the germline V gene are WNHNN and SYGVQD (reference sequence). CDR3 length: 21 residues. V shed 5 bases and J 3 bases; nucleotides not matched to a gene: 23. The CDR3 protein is CASSYAGTGNTKDNFKNIQYF. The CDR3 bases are TGCGCCAGCAGTTATGCCGGGACAGGGAATACCAAAGATAACTTCAAAAACATTCAGTACTTC.

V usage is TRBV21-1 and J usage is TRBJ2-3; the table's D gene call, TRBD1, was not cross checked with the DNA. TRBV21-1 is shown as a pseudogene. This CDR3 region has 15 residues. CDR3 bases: TGTGCCAGCAGCAAAGCAGACAGAAAGACAGATACGCAGTATTTT. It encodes CASSKADRKTDTQYF.

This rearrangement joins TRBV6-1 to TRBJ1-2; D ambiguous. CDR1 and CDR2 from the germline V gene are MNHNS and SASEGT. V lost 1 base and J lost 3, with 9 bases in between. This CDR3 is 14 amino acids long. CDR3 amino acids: CASSEGQVYYGYTF. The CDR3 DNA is TGTGCCAGCAGTGAAGGTCAGGTCTACTATGGCTACACCTTC.

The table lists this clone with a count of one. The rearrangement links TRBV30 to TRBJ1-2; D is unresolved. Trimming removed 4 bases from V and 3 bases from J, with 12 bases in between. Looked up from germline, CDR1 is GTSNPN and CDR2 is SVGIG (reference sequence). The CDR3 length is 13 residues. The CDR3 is CAWTRTSDYGYTF. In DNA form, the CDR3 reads TGTGCCTGGACTAGAACCTCGGACTATGGCTACACCTTC.

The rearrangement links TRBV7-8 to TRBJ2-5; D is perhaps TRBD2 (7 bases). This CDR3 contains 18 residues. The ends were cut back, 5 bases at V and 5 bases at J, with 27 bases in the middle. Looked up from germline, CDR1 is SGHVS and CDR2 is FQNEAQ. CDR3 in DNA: TGTGCCAGCAGCACCTGGGGGGGCAGACGAGTGGATTTGGAGACCCAGTACTTC. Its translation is CASSTWGGRRVDLETQYF.

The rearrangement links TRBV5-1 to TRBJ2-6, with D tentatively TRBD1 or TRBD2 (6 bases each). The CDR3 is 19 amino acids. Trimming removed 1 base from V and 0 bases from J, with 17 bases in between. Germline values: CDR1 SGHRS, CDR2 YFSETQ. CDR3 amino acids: CASSLTRGGSTSGANVLTF. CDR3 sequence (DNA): TGCGCCAGCAGCTTGACCCGAGGGGGGTCGACCTCTGGGGCCAACGTCCTGACTTTC.

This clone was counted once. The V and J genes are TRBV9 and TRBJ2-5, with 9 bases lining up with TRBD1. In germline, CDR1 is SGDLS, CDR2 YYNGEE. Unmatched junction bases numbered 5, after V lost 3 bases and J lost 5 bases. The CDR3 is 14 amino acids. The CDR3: CASSENRGHETQYF. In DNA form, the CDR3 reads TGTGCCAGCAGCGAGAACAGGGGGCACGAGACCCAGTACTTC.

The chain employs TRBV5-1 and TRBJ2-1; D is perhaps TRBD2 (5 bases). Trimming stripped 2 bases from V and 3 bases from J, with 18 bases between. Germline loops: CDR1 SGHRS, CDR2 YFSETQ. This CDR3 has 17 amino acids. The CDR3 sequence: CASSFWQSTRLYNEQFF. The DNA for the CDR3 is TGCGCCAGCAGCTTCTGGCAATCTACTAGACTCTACAATGAGCAGTTCTTC.

CDR3 nucleotides: TGCAGCGTTGAGCTAGCGGGAAGGGGGTACCAAGAGACCCAGTACTTC. Its protein product is CSVELAGRGYQETQYF. The J gene is TRBJ2-5, the V gene TRBV29-1; 9 bases match TRBD2. The germline gives CDR1 SQVTM, CDR2 ANQGSEA. CDR3 length equals 16 residues. The J segment lost 0 bases and the V segment lost 3 bases, leaving 8 bases of the junction unmatched. The full variable domain, rest sourced from reference TRBV29-1 and TRBJ2-5, is SAVISQKPSRDICQRGTSLTIQCQVDSQVTMMFWYRQQPGQSLTLIATANQGSEATYESGFVIDKFPISRPNLTFSTLTVSNMSPEDSSIYLCSVELAGRGYQETQYFGPGTRLLVL.

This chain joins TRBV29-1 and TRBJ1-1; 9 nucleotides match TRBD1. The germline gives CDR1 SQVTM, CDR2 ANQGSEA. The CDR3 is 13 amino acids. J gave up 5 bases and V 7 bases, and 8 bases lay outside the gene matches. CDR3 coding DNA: TGCAGCGCTTGGGACAGGGAAGGAACTGAAGCTTTCTTT. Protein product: CSAWDREGTEAFF.